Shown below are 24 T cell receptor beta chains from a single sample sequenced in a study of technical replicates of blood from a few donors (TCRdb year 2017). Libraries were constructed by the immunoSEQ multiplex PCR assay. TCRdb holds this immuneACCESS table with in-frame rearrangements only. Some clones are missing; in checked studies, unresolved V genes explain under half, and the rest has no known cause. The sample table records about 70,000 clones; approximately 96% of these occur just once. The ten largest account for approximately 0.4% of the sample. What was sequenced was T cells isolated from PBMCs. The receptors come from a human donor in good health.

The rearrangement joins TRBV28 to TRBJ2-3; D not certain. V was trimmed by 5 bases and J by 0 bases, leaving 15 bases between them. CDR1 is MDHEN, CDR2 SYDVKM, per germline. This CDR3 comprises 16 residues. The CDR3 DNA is TGTGCCAGCAGTCCCTTTTCTGTATCTAGCACAGATACGCAGTATTTT. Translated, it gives CASSPFSVSSTDTQYF.

DNA of the CDR3: TGCGCCAGCAGCTTCCAGGATTCGGTCACTGAAGCTTTCTTT. Its protein product is CASSFQDSVTEAFF. The gene calls are TRBV4-1 and TRBJ1-1; no clear D gene. V was pared by 5 bases and J by 4 bases, with 14 bases between. Germline V gene sequence: CDR1 MGHRA, CDR2 YSYEKL. This CDR3 has 14 residues.

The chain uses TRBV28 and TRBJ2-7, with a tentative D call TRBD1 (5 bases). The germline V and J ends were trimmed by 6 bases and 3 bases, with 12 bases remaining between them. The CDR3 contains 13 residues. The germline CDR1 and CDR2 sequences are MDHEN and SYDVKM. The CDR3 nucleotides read TGTGCCAGCAGCAGGGCCGGAGTCTACGAGCAGTACTTC. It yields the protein CASSRAGVYEQYF. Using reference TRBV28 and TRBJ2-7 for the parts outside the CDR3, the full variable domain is DVKVTQSSRYLVKRTGEKVFLECVQDMDHENMFWYRQDPGLGLRLIYFSYDVKMKEKGDIPEGYSVSREKKERFSLILESASTNQTSMYLCASSRAGVYEQYFGPGTRLTVT.

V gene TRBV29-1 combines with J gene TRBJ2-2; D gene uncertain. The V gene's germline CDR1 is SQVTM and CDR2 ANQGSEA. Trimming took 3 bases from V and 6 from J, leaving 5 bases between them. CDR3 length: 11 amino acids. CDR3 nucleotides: TGCAGCGTTGAGAGAGCCGGGGAGCTGTTTTTT. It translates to CSVERAGELFF.

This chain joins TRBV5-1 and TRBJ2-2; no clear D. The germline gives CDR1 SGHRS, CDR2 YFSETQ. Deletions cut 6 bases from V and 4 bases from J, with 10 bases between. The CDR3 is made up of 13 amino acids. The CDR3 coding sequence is TGCGCCAGCAACTCCCATCTCACCGGGGAGCTGTTTTTT. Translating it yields CASNSHLTGELFF.

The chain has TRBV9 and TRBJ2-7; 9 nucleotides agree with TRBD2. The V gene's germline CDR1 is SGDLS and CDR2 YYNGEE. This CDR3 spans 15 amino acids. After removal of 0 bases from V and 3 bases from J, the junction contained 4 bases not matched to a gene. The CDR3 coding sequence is TGTGCCAGCAGCGTAGGTACTAGCGGGCGCTACGAGCAGTACTTC. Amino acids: CASSVGTSGRYEQYF.

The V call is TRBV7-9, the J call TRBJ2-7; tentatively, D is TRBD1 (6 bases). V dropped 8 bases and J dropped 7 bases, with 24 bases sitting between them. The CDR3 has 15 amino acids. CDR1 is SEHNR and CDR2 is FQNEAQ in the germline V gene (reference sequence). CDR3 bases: TGTGCCAGCGTAGTACTGGGGGACACCAGAGGTGAGCAGTACTTC. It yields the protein CASVVLGDTRGEQYF.

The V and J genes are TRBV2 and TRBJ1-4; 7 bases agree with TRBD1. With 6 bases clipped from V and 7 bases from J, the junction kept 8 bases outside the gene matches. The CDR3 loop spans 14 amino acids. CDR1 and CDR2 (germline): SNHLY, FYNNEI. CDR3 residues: CASRQTGLGEKLFF. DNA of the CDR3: TGTGCCAGCAGACAGACAGGGTTGGGTGAAAAACTGTTTTTT.

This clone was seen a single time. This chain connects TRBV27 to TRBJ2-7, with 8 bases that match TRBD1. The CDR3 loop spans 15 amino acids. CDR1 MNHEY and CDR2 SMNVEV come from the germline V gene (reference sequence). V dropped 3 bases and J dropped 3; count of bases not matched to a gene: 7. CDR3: CASSFPGTGRYEQYF. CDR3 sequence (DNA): TGTGCCAGCAGTTTCCCCGGGACAGGTCGCTACGAGCAGTACTTC.

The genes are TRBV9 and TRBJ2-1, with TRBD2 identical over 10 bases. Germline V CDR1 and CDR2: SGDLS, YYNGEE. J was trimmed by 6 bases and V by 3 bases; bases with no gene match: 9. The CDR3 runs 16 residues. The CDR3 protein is CASSADPGTSVNEQFF. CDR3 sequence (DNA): TGTGCCAGCAGCGCAGACCCCGGGACTAGCGTCAATGAGCAGTTCTTC.

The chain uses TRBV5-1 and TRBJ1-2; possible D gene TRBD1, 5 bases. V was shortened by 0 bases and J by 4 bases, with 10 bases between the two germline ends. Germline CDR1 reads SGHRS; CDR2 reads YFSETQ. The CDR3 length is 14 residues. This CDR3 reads CASSLGSGGYGYTF. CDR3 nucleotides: TGCGCCAGCAGCTTGGGGTCCGGGGGCTATGGCTACACCTTC.

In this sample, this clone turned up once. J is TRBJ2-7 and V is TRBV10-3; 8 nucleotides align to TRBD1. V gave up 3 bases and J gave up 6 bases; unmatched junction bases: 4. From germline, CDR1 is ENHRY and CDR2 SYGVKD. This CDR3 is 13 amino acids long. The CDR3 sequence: CAISETGGFEQYF. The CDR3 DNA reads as TGTGCCATCAGTGAAACAGGGGGTTTCGAGCAGTACTTC.

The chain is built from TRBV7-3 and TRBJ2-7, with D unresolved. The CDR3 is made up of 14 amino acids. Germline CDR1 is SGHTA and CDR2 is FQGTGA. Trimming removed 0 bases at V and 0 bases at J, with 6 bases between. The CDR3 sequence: CASSLTHSSYEQYF. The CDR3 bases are TGTGCCAGCAGCTTAACCCATAGCTCCTACGAGCAGTACTTC.

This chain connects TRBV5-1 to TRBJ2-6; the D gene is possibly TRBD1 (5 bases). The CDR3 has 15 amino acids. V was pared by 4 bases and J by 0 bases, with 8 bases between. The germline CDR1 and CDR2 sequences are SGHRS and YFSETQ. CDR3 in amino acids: CASSVDSSGANVLTF. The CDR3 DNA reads TGCGCCAGCAGCGTTGACAGCTCTGGGGCCAACGTCCTGACTTTC.

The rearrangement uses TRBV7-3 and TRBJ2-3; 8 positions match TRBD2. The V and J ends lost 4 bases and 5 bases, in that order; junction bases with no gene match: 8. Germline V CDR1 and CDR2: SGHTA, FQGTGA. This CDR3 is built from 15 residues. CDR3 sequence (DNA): TGTGCCAGCAGCTCCATTGGACTAGCTAGAGATACGCAGTATTTT. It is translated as CASSSIGLARDTQYF.

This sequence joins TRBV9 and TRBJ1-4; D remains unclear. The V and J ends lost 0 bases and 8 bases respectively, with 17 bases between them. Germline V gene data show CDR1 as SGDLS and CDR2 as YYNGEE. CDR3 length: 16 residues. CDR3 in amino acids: CASSVDNSGEQEKLFF. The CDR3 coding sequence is TGTGCCAGCAGCGTAGACAACAGCGGGGAACAAGAAAAACTGTTTTTT.

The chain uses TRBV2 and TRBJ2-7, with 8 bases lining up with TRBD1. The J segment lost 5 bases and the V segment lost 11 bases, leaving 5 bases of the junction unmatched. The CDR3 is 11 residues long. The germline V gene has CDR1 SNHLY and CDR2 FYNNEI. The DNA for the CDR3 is TGTGCCTCACAGGGGGGTAACGAGCAGTACTTC. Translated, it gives CASQGGNEQYF.

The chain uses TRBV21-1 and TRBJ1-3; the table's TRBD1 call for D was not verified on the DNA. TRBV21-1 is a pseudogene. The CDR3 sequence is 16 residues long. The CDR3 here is CASSKAKPNIGNTIYF. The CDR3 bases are TGTGCCAGCAGCAAAGCGAAACCGAACATCGGAAACACCATATATTTT.

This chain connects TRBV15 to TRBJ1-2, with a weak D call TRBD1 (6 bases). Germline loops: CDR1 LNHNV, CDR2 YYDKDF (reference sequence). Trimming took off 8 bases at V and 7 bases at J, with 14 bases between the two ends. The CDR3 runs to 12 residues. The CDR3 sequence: CATLEDRSGYTF. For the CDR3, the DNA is TGTGCCACCCTAGAGGACAGAAGTGGCTACACCTTC.

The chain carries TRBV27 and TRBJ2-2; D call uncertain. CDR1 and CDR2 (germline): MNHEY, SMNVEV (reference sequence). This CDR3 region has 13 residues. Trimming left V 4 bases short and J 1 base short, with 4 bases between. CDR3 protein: CASSSWNTGELFF. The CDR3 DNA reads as TGTGCCAGCAGTTCCTGGAACACCGGGGAGCTGTTTTTT.

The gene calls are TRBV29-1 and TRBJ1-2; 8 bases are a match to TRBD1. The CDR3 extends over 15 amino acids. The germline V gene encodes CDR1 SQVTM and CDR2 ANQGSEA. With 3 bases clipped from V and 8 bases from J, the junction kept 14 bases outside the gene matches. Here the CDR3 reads CSVDGSNTGGYGYTF. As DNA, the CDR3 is TGCAGCGTTGACGGATCAAATACAGGGGGATACGGCTACACCTTC. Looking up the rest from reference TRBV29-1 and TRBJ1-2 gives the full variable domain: SAVISQKPSRDICQRGTSLTIQCQVDSQVTMMFWYRQQPGQSLTLIATANQGSEATYESGFVIDKFPISRPNLTFSTLTVSNMSPEDSSIYLCSVDGSNTGGYGYTFGSGTRLTVV.

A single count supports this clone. DNA for the CDR3: TGCGCCAGCAGCCAAGATTCCAGCGGGCTTAGCTCCTACGAGCAGTACTTC. It codes for CASSQDSSGLSSYEQYF. The chain joins TRBV4-1 to TRBJ2-7; TRBD2 might be the D (6 bases). Germline-derived CDR1 and CDR2 are MGHRA and YSYEKL. The CDR3 consists of 17 residues. V was pared by 0 bases and J by 0 bases, with 15 bases between.

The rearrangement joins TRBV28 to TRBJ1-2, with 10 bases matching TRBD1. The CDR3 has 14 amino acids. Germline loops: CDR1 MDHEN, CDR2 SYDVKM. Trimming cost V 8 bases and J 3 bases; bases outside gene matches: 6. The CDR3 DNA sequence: TGTGCCAGCTGGGAGGGACAGGGGTACTATGGCTACACCTTC. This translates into CASWEGQGYYGYTF.

In DNA, the CDR3 is TGTGCCAGCAGCAGAGGGTTTGGCTCTGGGGCCAACGTCCTGACTTTC. This translates into CASSRGFGSGANVLTF. This chain links TRBV9 with TRBJ2-6; weak D call: TRBD2 (5 bases). This CDR3 is 16 amino acids long. CDR1 and CDR2 (germline): SGDLS, YYNGEE. Deletions cut 4 bases from V and 0 bases from J, with 11 bases between.